This T cell receptor (beta chain) was retrieved from a study of T-cell memory formation after mild COVID-19. About this clonotype: Its antigen is as yet unknown.

Findings of the study overall: Cross-reactive memory seemingly joined, as some responding clones were found in pre-infection memory. A second wave expanding day 15 to 37 was CD4+-biased; contracting clones were balanced. Clonal second-wave expansions that peaked on day 37 had unconfirmed SARS-CoV-2 specificity.

The V gene's germline CDR1 is LGHNA and CDR2 YSLEER. V gave up 1 base and J gave up 1 base, with 5 bases separating them. The CDR3 is made up of 14 amino acids. cDNA libraries for TCR alpha and TCR beta, carrying sample barcodes and UMIs, came from 5'RACE with constant-segment primers. TCRdb redid the calling of the 5' RACE reads with MiXCR, one entry per CDR3 protein. Of 280,000 or so distinct CDR3 sequences listed, 8% to 9% are singletons. V is TRBV4-3 and J is TRBJ1-3; D is unclear. This TCR came from a man aged 18-30 years who had mild COVID-19 (a few samples of this study predate the infection). Cell type and time point are not known. Sequencing was carried out using PBMCs or a T cell subset sorted from them (not recorded which). CDR3 nucleotide sequence: TGCGCCAGCAGCCAAGCACAGTCTGGAAACACCATATATTTT. Protein: CASSQAQSGNTIYF.